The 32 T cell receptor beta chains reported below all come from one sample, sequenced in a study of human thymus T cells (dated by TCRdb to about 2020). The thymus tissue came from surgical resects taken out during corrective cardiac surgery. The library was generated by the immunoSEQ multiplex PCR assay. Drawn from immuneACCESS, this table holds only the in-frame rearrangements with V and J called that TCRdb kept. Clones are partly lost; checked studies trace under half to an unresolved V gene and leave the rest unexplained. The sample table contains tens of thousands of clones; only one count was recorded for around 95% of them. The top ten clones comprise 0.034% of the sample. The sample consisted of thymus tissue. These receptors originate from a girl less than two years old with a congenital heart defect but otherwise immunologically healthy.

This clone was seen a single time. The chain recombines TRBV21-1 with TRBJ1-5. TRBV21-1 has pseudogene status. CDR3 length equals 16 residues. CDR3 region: CASSASRDYSNQPQHF. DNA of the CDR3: TGTGCCAGCAGCGCCTCTAGGGATTATAGCAATCAGCCCCAGCATTTT.

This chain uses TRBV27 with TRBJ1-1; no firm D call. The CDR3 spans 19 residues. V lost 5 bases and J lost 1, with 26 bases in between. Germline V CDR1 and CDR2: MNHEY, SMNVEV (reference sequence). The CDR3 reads CASSPHPPGRETENTEAFF. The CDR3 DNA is TGTGCCAGCAGTCCCCACCCGCCCGGACGGGAGACCGAGAACACTGAAGCTTTCTTT.

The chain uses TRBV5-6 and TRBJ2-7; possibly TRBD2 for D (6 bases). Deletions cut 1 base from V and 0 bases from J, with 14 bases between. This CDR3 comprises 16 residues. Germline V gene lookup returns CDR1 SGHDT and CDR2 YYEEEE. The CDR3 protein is CASSLLPGLCSYEQYF. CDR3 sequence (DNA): TGTGCCAGCAGCTTGCTTCCGGGACTTTGCTCCTACGAGCAGTACTTC.

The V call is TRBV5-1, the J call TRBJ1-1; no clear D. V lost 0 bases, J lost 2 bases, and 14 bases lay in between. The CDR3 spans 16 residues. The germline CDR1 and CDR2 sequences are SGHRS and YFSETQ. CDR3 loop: CASSLVGQDRNTEAFF. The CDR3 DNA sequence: TGCGCCAGCAGCTTGGTAGGGCAGGACCGAAACACTGAAGCTTTCTTT.

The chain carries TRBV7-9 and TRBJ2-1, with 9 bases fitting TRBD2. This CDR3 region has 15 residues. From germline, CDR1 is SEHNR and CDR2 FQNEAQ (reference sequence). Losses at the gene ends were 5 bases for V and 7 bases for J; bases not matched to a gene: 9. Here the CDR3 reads CASSPLREGRNEQFF. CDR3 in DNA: TGTGCCAGCAGCCCGCTGCGGGAGGGCCGGAATGAGCAGTTCTTC.

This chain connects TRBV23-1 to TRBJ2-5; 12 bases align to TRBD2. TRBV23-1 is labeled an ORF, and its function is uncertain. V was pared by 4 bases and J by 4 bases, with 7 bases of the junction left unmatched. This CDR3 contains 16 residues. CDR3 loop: CASSRSLAGGGETQYF. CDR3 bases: TGCGCCAGCAGTCGATCACTAGCGGGAGGAGGAGAGACCCAGTACTTC.

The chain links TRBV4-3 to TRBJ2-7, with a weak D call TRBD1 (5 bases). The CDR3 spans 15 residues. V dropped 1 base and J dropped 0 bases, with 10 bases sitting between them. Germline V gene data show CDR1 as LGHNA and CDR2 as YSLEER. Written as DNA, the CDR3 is TGCGCCAGCAGCCAAGCGAAGGGGCCCTCCTACGAGCAGTACTTC. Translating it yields CASSQAKGPSYEQYF.

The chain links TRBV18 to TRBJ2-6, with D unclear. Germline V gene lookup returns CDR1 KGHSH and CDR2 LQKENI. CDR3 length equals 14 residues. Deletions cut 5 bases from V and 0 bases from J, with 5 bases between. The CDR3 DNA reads TGTGCCAGCTCAACGCGCTCTGGGGCCAACGTCCTGACTTTC. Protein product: CASSTRSGANVLTF.

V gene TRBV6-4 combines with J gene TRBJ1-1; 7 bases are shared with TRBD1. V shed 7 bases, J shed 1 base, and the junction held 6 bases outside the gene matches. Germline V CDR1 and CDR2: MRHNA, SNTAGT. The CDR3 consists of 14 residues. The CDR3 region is CASKQGNQNTEAFF. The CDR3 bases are TGTGCCAGCAAACAGGGGAACCAGAACACTGAAGCTTTCTTT.

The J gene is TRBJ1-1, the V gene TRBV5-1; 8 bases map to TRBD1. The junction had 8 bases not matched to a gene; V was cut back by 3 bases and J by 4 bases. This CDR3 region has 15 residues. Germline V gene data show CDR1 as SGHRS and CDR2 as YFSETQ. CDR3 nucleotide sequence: TGCGCCAGCAGCTACAGGACAGGGAAGGTCACTGAAGCTTTCTTT. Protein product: CASSYRTGKVTEAFF.

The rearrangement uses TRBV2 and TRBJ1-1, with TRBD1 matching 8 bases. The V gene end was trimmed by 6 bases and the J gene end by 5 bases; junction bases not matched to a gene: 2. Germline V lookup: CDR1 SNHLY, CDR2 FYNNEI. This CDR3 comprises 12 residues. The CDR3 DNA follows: TGTGCCAGCAGGACAGGGGAGACTGAAGCTTTCTTT. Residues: CASRTGETEAFF.

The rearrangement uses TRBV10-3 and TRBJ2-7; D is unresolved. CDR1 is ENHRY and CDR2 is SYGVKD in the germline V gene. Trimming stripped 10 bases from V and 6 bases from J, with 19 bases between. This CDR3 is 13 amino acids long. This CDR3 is CATIGATPGEQYF. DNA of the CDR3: TGTGCCACCATAGGTGCCACTCCTGGCGAGCAGTACTTC.

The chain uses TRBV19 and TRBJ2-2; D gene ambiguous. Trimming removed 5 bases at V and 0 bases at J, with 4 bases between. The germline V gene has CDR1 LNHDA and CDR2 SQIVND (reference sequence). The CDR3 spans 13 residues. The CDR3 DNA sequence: TGTGCCAGTAGTCGCGCGAACACCGGGGAGCTGTTTTTT. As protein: CASSRANTGELFF.

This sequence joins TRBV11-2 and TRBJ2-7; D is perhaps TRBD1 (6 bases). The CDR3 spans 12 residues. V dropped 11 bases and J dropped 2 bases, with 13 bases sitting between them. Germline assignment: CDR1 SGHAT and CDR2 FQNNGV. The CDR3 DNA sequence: TGTGCCGTCAGCAGGGGTCCCTACGAGCAGTACTTC. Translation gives CAVSRGPYEQYF.

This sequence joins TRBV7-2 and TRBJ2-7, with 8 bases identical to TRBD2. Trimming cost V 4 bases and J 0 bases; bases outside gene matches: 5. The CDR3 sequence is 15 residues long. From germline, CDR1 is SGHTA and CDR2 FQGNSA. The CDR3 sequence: CASSSPGGSSYEQYF. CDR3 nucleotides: TGTGCCAGCAGCTCCCCGGGAGGGAGCTCCTACGAGCAGTACTTC.

Here the CDR3 reads CASSPFTNYGYTF. The CDR3 coding sequence is TGTGCCAGCAGTCCATTTACAAACTATGGCTACACCTTC. The rearrangement links TRBV27 to TRBJ1-2; D uncertain. CDR1 is MNHEY and CDR2 is SMNVEV in the germline V gene (reference sequence). The germline V and J ends were trimmed by 5 bases and 2 bases, with 9 bases remaining between them. This CDR3 region has 13 residues.

The CDR3 bases are TGTGCCAGCAGCCCGAACCGGGCCCTCTACACCGGGGAGCTGTTTTTT. Its translation is CASSPNRALYTGELFF. The V call is TRBV9, the J call TRBJ2-2; D remains ambiguous. This CDR3 is built from 16 residues. The V gene lost 4 bases and the J gene lost 3 bases, with 16 bases spanning the gap. Germline loops: CDR1 SGDLS, CDR2 YYNGEE. Variable domain in full (rest from reference TRBV9 and TRBJ2-2): DSGVTQTPKHLITATGQRVTLRCSPRSGDLSVYWYQQSLDQGLQFLIQYYNGEERAKGNILERFSAQQFPDLHSELNLSSLELGDSALYFCASSPNRALYTGELFFGEGSRLTVL.

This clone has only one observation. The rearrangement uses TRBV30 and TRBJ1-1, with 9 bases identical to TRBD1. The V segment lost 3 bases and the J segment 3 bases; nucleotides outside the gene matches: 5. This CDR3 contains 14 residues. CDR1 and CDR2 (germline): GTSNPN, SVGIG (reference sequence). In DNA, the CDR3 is TGTGCCTGGAGGGTGACAGGGGGGGACACTGAAGCTTTCTTT. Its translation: CAWRVTGGDTEAFF.

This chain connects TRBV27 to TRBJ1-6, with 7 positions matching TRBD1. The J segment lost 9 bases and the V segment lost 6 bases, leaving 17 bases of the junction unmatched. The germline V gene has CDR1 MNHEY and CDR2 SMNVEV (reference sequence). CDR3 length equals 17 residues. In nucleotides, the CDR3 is TGTGCCAGCAGAAAACTCTCGACCGGGACAGCTACTTCACCCCTCCACTTT. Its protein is CASRKLSTGTATSPLHF.

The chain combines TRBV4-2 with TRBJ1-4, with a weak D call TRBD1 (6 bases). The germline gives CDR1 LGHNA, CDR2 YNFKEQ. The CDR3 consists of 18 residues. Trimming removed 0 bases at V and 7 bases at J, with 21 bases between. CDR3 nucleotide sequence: TGTGCCAGCAGCCAAGAGGTGGACAGCCCGCATCAGGGTGAAAAACTGTTTTTT. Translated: CASSQEVDSPHQGEKLFF.

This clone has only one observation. CDR3 amino acids: CASSQGYYRGRFYEQFF. The CDR3 DNA reads TGTGCCAGCAGCCAAGGATATTACAGGGGCCGGTTCTATGAGCAGTTCTTC. This rearrangement joins TRBV14 to TRBJ2-1, with TRBD1 identical over 7 bases. Germline loops: CDR1 SGHDN, CDR2 FVKESK. The V gene end was trimmed by 1 base and the J gene end by 8 bases; junction bases not matched to a gene: 14. CDR3 length: 17 amino acids.

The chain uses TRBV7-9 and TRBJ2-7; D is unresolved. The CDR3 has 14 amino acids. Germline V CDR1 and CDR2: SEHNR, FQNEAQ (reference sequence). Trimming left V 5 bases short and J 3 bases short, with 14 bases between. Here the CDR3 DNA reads TGTGCCAGCAGCCAACAATCTGCCGGCTACGAGCAGTACTTC. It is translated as CASSQQSAGYEQYF.

The CDR3 coding sequence is TGTGCCAGCAGTTTAATTGGGGGTGGACGGACCCAATTCTTGGCCAAAAACATTCAGTACTTC. It is translated as CASSLIGGGRTQFLAKNIQYF. The rearrangement links TRBV27 to TRBJ2-4, with D perhaps TRBD1 or TRBD2 (5 bases each). The germline V gene encodes CDR1 MNHEY and CDR2 SMNVEV (reference sequence). The CDR3 extends over 21 amino acids. Trimming shortened V by 2 bases and J by 1 base, and 27 bases separated the two germline ends.

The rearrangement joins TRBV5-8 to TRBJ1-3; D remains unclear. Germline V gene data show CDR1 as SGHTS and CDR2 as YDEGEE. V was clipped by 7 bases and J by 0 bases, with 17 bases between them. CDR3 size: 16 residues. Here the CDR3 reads CASVRRVESSGNTIYF. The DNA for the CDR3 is TGTGCCAGCGTCCGACGGGTCGAAAGCTCTGGAAACACCATATATTTT.

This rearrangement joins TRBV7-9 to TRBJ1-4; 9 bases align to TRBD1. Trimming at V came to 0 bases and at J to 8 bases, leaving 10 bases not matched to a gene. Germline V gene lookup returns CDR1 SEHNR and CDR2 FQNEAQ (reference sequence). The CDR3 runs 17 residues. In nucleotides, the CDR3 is TGTGCCAGCAGCTTAGCGGATAGTAGGACAGGGGAAGAAAAACTGTTTTTT. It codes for CASSLADSRTGEEKLFF.

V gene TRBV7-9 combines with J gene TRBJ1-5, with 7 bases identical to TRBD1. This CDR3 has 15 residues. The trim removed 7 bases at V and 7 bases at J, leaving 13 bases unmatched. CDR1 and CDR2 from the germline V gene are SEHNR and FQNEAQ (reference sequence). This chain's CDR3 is CASKLPGGDFQPQHF. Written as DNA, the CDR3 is TGTGCCAGCAAACTTCCAGGGGGAGATTTCCAGCCCCAGCATTTT. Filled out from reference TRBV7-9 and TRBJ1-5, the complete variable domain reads DTGVSQNPRHKITKRGQNVTFRCDPISEHNRLYWYRQTLGQGPEFLTYFQNEAQLEKSRLLSDRFSAERPKGSFSTLEIQRTEQGDSAMYLCASKLPGGDFQPQHFGDGTRLSIL.

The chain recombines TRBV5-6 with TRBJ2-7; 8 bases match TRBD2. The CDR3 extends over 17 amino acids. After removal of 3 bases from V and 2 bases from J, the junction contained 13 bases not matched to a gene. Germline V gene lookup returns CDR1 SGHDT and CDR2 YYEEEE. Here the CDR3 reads CASSWGPPGGPPYEQYF. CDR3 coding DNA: TGTGCCAGCAGCTGGGGCCCCCCGGGAGGGCCCCCCTACGAGCAGTACTTC.

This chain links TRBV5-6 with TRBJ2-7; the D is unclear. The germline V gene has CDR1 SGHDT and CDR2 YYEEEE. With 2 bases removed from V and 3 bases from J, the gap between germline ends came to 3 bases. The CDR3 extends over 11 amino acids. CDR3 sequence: CASSFFYEQYF. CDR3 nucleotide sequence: TGTGCCAGCAGCTTCTTCTACGAGCAGTACTTC.

The CDR3 sequence is CASSGTISDTQYF. The CDR3 nucleotides read TGTGCCAGCTCCGGGACTATTTCAGATACGCAGTATTTT. V usage is TRBV25-1 and J usage is TRBJ2-3; TRBD2 agrees at 7 bases. V trimming: 8 bases; J trimming: 4 bases; junction bases outside the gene matches: 6. The germline CDR1 and CDR2 sequences are MGHDK and SYGVNS. This CDR3 has 13 amino acids.

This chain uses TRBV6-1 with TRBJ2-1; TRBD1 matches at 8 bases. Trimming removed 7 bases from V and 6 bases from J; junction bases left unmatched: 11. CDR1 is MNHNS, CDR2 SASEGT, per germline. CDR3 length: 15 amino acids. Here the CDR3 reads CASILGQGKGNEQFF. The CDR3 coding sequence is TGTGCCAGCATTTTAGGACAGGGCAAAGGCAATGAGCAGTTCTTC.

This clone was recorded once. The CDR3 sequence: CAWRRGVVGRNEQFF. CDR3 coding DNA: TGTGCCTGGCGGAGGGGGGTAGTGGGACGCAATGAGCAGTTCTTC. The V call is TRBV30, the J call TRBJ2-1; D assignment may be TRBD1 or TRBD2 (6 bases each). This CDR3 is built from 15 residues. Trimming stripped 5 bases from V and 6 bases from J, with 20 bases between. The V gene's germline CDR1 is GTSNPN and CDR2 SVGIG (reference sequence).

This chain's CDR3 is CASSTGTGDLNTEAFF. The CDR3 DNA reads TGTGCCAGCAGCACCGGGACAGGGGACTTGAACACTGAAGCTTTCTTT. The chain carries TRBV28 and TRBJ1-1, with 10 bases fitting TRBD1. Germline values: CDR1 MDHEN, CDR2 SYDVKM. This CDR3 is built from 16 residues. The J segment lost 0 bases and the V segment lost 6 bases, leaving 7 bases of the junction unmatched.